This TCR beta chain is from a study of cytotoxic CD8 clonotypes in ibrutinib-treated CLL. Study overall: Among the patients, approximately ten presented as relapsed/refractory and about 15 as treatment-naive; around 17 showed unmutated IGHV. The taking of response samples occurred after a median roughly 12 months of treatment, with a range of 6 to 36. General observations from the study: Upon ibrutinib response clonality rose, and upon progression it fell back toward baseline.

The targeted sequencing depth was 1 in 200,000 to 1 in 1 million T cells. Using immunoSEQ multiplex PCR, the repertoire was profiled, and TCRdb retains in-frame clones only, with some absent. Of some 98,000 clones in the sample, around 80% are singletons; the top ten hold 32%. This CDR3 has 14 amino acids. Germline assignment: CDR1 LNHDA and CDR2 SQIVND (reference sequence). With V trimmed by 6 bases and J by 8 bases, 12 bases remained unmatched. About this clone itself: What it binds is unknown.

The rearrangement links TRBV19 to TRBJ1-2, with 7 bases that match TRBD1. This receptor was identified in a human donor with chronic lymphocytic leukemia. The sample in question was PBMCs, obtained after 12 months of ibrutinib treatment. The CDR3 DNA follows: TGTGCCAGTAGCCCAGACAGGGTCGTTCGAGGCTACACCTTC. Amino acid sequence: CASSPDRVVRGYTF. The full variable domain, completed using reference TRBV19 and TRBJ1-2, is DGGITQSPKYLFRKEGQNVTLSCEQNLNHDAMYWYRQDPGQGLRLIYYSQIVNDFQKGDIAEGYSVSREKKESFPLTVTSAQKNPTAFYLCASSPDRVVRGYTFGSGTRLTVV.